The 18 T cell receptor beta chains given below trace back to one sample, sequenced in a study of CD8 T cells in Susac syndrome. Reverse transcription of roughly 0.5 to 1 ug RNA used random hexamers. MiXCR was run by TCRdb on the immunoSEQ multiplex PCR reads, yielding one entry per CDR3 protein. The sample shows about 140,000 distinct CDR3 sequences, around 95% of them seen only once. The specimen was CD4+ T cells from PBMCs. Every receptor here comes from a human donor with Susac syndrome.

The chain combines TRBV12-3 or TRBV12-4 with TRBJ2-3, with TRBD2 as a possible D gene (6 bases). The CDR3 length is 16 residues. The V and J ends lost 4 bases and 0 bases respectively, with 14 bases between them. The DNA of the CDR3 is TGTGCCAGCAGTTCGCGGCCTAGCGCTAGCACAGATACGCAGTATTTT. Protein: CASSSRPSASTDTQYF.

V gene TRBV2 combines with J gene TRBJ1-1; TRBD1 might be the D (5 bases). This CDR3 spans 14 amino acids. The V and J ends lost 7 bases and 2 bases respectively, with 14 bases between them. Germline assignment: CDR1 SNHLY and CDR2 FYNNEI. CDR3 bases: TGTGCCAGCACCAAAGGGGACCTAAACACTGAAGCTTTCTTT. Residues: CASTKGDLNTEAFF.

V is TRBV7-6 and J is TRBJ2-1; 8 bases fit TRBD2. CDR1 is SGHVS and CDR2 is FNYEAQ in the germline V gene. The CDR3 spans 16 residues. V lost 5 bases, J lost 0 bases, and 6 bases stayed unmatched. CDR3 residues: CASSPYSGTSYNEQFF. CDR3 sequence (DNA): TGTGCCAGCAGCCCCTATAGCGGGACCTCCTACAATGAGCAGTTCTTC. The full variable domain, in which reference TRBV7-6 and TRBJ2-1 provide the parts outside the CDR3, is GAGVSQSPRYKVTKRGQDVALRCDPISGHVSLYWYRQALGQGPEFLTYFNYEAQQDKSGLPNDRFSAERPEGSISTLTIQRTEQRDSAMYRCASSPYSGTSYNEQFFGPGTRLTVL.

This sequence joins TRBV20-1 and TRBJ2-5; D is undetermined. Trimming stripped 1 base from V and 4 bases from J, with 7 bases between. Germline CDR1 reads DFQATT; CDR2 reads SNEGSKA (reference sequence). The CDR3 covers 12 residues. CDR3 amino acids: CSARGLRETQYF. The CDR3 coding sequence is TGCAGTGCTAGAGGTCTGCGAGAGACCCAGTACTTC.

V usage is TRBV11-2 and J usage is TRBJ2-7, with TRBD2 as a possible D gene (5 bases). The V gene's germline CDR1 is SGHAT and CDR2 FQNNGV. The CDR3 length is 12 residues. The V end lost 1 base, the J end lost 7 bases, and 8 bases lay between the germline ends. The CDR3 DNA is TGTGCCAGCAGCTTAGGGTCGGGAGAGCAGTACTTC. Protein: CASSLGSGEQYF.

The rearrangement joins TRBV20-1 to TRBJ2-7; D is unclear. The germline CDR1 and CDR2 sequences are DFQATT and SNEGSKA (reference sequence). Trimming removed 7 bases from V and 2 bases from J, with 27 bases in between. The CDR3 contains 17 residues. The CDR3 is CSVLVGPWPVSTYEQYF. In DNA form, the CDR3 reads TGCAGTGTTTTAGTAGGCCCCTGGCCAGTTTCCACCTACGAGCAGTACTTC.

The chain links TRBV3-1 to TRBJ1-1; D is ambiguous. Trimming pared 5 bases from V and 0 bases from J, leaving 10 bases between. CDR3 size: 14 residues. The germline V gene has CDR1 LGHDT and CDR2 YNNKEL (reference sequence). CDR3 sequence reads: CASSTPRMNTEAFF. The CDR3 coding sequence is TGTGCCAGCAGCACCCCCCGGATGAACACTGAAGCTTTCTTT. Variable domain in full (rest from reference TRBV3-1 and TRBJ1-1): DTAVSQTPKYLVTQMGNDKSIKCEQNLGHDTMYWYKQDSKKFLKIMFSYNNKELIINETVPNRFSPKSPDKAHLNLHINSLELGDSAVYFCASSTPRMNTEAFFGQGTRLTVV.

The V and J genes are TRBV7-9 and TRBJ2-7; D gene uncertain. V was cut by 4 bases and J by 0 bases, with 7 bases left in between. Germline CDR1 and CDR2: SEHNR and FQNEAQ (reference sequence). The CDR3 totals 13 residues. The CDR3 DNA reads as TGTGCCAGCAGCTACGGGCCCTCCTACGAGCAGTACTTC. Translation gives CASSYGPSYEQYF.

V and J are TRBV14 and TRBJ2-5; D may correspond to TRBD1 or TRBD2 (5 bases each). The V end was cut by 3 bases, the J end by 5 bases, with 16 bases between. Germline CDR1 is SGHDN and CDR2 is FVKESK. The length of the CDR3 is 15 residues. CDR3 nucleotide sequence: TGTGCCAGCAGCCAGTCAGGGCCGAGGGCGGAGACCCAGTACTTC. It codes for CASSQSGPRAETQYF.

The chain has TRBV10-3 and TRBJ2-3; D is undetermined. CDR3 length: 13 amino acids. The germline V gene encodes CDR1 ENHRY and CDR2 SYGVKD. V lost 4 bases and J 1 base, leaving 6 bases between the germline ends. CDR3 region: CAISGDGTDTQYF. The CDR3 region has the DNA TGTGCCATCAGTGGCGATGGCACAGATACGCAGTATTTT.

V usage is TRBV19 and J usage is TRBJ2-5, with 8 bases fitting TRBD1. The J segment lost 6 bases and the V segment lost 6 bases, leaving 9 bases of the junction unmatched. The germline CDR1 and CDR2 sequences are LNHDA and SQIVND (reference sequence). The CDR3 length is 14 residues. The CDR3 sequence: CASSSGQGRKTQYF. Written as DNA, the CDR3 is TGTGCCAGTAGCAGCGGACAGGGCAGGAAGACCCAGTACTTC.

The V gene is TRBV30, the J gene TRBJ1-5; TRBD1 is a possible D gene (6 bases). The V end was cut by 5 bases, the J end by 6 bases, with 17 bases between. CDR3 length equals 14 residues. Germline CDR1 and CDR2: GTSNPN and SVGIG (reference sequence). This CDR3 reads CAWGRGADIQPQHF. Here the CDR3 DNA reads TGTGCCTGGGGAAGGGGGGCCGATATTCAGCCCCAGCATTTT.

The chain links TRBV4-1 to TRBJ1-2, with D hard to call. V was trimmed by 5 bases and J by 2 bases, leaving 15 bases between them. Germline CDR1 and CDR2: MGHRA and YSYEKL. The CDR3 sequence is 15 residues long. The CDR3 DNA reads TGCGCCAGCAGCTATATGGACTCTCTGAACTATGGCTACACCTTC. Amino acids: CASSYMDSLNYGYTF.

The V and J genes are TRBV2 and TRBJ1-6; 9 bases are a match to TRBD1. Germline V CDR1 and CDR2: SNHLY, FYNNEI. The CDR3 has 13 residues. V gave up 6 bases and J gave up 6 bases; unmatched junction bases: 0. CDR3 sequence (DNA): TGTGCCAGCAGGACAGGGGGTAATTCACCCCTCCACTTT. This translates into CASRTGGNSPLHF.

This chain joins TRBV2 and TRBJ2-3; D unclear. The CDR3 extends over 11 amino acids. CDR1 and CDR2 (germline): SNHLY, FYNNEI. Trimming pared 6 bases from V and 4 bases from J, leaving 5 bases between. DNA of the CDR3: TGTGCCAGCAGGGTCCCAGATACGCAGTATTTT. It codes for CASRVPDTQYF.

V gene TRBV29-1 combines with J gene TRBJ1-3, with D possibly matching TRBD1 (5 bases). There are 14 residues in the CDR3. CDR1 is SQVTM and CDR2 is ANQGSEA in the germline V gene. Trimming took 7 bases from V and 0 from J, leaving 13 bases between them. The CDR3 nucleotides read TGCAGCGCGTGGGGGAGAGGCTCTGGAAACACCATATATTTT. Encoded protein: CSAWGRGSGNTIYF.

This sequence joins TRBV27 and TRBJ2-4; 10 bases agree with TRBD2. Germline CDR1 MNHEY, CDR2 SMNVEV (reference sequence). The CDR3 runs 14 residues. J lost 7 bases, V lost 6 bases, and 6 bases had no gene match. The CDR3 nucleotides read TGTGCCAGCAGCTTAGCGGGGGGCGGGAACATTCAGTACTTC. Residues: CASSLAGGGNIQYF.

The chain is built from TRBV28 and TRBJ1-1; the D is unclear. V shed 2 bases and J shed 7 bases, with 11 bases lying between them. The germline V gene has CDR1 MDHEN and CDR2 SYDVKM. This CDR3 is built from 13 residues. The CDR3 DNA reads TGTGCCAGCAGTTTAGGCCCAGTGGTTGAAGCTTTCTTT. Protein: CASSLGPVVEAFF.